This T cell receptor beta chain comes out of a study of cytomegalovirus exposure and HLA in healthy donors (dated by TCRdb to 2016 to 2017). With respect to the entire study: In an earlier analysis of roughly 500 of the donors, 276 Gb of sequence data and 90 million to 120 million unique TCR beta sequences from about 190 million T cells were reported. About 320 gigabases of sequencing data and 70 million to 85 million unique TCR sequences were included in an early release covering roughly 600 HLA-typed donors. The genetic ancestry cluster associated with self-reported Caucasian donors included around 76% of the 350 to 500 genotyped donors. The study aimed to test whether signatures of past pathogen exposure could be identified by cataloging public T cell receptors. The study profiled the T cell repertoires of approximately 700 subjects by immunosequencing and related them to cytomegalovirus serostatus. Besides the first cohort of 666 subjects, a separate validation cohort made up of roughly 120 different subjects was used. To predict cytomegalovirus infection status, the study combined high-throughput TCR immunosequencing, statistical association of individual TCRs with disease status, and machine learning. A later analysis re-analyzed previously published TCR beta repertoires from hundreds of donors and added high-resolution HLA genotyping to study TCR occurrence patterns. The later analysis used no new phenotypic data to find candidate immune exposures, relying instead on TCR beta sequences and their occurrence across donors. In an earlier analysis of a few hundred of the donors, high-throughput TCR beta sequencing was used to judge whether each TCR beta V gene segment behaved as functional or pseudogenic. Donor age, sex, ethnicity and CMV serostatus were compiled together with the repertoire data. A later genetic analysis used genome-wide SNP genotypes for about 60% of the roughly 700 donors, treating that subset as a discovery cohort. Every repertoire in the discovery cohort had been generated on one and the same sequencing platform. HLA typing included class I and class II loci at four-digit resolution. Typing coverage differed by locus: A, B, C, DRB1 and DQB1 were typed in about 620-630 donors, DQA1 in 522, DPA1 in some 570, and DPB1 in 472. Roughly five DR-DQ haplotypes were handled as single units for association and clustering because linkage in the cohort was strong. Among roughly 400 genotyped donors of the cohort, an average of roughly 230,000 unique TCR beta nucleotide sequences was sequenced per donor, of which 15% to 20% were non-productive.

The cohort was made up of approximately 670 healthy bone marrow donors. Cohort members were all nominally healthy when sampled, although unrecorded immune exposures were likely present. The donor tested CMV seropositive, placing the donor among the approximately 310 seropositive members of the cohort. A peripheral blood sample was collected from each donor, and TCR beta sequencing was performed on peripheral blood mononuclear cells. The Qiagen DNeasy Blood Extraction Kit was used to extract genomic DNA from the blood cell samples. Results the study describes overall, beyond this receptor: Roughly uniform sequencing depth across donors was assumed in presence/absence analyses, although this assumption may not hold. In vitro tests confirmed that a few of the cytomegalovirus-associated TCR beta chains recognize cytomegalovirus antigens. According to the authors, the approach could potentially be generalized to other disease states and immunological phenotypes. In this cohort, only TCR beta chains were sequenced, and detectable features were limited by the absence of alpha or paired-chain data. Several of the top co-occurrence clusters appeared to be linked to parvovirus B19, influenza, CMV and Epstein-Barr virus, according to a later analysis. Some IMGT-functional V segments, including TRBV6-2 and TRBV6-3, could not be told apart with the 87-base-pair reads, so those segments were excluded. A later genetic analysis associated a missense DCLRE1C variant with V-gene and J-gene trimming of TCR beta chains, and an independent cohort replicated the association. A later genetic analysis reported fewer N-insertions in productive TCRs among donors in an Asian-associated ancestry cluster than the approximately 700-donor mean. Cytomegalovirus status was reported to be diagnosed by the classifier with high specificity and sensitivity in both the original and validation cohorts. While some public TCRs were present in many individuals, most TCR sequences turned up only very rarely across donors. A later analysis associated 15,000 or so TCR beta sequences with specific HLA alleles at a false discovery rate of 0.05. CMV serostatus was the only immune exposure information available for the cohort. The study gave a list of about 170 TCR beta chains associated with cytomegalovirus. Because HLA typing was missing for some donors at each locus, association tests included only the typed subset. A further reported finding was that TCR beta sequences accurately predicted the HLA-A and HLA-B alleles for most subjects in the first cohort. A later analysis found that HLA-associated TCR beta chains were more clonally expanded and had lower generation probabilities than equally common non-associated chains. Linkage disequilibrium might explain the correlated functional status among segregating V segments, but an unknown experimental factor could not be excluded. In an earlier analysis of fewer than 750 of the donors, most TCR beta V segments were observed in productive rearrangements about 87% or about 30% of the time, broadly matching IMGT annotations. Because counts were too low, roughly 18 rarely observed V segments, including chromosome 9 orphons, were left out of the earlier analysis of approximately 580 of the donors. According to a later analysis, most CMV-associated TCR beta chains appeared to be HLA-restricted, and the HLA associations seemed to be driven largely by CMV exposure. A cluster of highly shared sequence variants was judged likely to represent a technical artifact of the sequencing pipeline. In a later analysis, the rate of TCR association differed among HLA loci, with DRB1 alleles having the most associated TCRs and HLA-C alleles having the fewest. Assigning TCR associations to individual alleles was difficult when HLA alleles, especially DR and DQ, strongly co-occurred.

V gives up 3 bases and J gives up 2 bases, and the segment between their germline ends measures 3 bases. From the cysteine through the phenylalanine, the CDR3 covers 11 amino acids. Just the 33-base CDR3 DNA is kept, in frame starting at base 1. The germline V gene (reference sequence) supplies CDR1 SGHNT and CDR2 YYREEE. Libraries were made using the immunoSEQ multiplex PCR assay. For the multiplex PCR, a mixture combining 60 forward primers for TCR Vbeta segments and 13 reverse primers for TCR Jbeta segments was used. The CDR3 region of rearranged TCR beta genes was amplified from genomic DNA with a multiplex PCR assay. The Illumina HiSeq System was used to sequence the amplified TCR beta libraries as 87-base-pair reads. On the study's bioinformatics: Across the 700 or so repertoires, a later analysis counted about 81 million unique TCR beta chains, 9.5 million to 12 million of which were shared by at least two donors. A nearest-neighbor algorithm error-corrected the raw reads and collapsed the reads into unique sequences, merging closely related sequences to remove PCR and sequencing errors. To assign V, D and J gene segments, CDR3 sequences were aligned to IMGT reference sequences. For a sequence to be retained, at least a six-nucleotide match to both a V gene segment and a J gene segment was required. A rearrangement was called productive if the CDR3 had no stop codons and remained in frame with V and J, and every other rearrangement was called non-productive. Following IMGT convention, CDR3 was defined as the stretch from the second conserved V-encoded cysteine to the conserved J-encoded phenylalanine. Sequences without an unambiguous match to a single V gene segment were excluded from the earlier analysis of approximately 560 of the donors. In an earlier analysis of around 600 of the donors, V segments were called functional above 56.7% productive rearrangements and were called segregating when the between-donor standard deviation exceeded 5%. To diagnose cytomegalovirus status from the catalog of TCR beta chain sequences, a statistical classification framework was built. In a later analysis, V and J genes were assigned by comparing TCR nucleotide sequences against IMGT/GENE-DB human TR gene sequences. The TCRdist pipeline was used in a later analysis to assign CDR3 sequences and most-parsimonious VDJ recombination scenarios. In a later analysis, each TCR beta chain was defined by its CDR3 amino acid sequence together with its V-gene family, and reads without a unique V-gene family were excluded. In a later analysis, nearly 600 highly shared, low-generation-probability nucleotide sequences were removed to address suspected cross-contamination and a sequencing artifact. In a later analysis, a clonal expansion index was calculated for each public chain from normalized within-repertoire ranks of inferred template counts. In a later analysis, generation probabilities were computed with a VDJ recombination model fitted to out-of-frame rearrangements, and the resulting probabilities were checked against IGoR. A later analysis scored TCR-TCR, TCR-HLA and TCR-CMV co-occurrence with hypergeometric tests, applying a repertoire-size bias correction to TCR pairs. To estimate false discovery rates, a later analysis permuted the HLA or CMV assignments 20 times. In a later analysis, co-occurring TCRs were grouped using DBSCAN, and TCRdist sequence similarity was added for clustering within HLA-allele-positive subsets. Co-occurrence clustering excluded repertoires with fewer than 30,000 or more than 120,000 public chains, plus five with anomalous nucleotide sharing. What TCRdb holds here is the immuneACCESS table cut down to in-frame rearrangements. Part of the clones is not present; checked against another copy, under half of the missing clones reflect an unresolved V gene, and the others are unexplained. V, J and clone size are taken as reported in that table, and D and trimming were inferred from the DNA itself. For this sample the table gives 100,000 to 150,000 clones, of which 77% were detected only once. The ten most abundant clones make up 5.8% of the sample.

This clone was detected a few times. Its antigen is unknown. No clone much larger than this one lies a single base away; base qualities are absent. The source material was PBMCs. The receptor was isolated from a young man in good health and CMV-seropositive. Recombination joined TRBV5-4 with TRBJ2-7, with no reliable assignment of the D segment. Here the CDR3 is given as CASSSTYEQYF. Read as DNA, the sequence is TGTGCCAGCAGCTCAACCTACGAGCAGTACTTC.